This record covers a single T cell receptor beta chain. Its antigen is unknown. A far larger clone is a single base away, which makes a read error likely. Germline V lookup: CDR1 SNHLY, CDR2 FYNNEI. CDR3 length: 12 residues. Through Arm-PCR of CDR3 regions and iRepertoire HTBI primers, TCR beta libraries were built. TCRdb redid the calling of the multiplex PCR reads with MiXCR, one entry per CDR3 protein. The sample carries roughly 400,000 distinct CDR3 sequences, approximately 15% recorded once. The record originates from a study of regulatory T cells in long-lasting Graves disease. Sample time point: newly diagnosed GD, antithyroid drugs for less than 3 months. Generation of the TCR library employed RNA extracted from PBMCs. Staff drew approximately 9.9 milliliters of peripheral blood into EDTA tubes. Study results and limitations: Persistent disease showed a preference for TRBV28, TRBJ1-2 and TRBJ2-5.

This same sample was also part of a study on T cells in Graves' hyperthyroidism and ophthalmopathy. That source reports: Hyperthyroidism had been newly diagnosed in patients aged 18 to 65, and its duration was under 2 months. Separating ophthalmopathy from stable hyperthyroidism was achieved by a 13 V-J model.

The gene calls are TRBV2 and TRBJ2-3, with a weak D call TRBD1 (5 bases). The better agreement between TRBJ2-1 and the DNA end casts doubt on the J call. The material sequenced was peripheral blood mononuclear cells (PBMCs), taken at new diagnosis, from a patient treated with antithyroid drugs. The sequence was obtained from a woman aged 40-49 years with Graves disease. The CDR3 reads CASRQQDREQFF. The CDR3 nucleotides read TGTGCCAGCAGACAACAGGACCGTGAGCAGTTCTTC.